This TCR beta chain was profiled in a study of a mutant IDH1 vaccine in newly diagnosed glioma. Overall study context: Either 4-6 weeks after radiotherapy alone or alongside temozolomide, vaccination was begun. Pretreatment consisted of radiotherapy, temozolomide, or both, with most receiving both.

Study-level results: Among patients, 93.3% showed immune responses induced by the vaccine.

Described time point: week 23, last vaccination. Each dose of the vaccine consisted of 300 ug of mutant IDH1 20-mer peptide, with topical imiquimod. V lost 0 bases to trimming and J lost 4 bases, with 11 bases between them. The CDR3 sequence is 15 residues long. Germline V CDR1 and CDR2: SGHNT, YYREEE (reference sequence). Sequencing was performed with immunoSEQ multiplex PCR; in TCRdb, only in-frame clones are kept and a portion is missing. The sample contains approximately 35,000 clones, roughly 90% of which appear only once. A single count supports this clone. No antigen is known for it. Sequenced here: PBMCs, sampled from a glioma patient whose treatment included an IDH1 peptide vaccine. This chain connects TRBV5-4 to TRBJ2-1; unclear D gene. The source of this sequence is a man aged 35 to 55 with glioma. This CDR3 is CASSLEPTTYNEQFF. Here the CDR3 DNA reads TGTGCCAGCAGCTTGGAACCTACAACTTACAATGAGCAGTTCTTC. The full variable domain, completed using reference TRBV5-4 and TRBJ2-1, is ETGVTQSPTHLIKTRGQQVTLRCSSQSGHNTVSWYQQALGQGPQFIFQYYREEENGRGNFPPRFSGLQFPNYSSELNVNALELDDSALYLCASSLEPTTYNEQFFGPGTRLTVL.